This is a list of T cell receptor beta chains from one sample in a study of a mutant IDH1 vaccine in newly diagnosed glioma. Antigens for these TCRs are unknown. Produced via immunoSEQ multiplex PCR; TCRdb's table is partial and in-frame only. The sample shows 45,000 to 50,000 clones, more than 70% of them seen only once. The specimen comprised PBMCs, sampled from a glioma patient whose treatment included an IDH1 peptide vaccine. Every receptor here comes from a woman aged 40 to 50 with glioma. Each CDR3 is given with its conserved first and last residue. The D gene is left open where the match is weak. Size is stated for part of the rows, as once, few or many counts, or as a class when the clone is expanded.

clone size	V gene	D gene	J gene	CDR3 protein	CDR3 DNA
-	TRBV18	-	TRBJ2-7	CASSQRTDAYEQYF	TGTGCCAGCTCCCAAAGGACGGATGCCTACGAGCAGTACTTC
-	TRBV5-1	TRBD1	TRBJ2-7	CASSRGTGGRGYEQYF	TGCGCCAGCAGCCGGGGAACAGGGGGCAGGGGATACGAGCAGTACTTC
-	TRBV25-1	TRBD2	TRBJ2-7	CASSEFPGGRFYEQYF	TGTGCCAGCAGTGAATTTCCGGGGGGGCGTTTCTACGAGCAGTACTTC
-	TRBV29-1	-	TRBJ2-7	CSVGAGYEQYF	TGCAGCGTCGGGGCGGGGTACGAGCAGTACTTC
-	TRBV2	-	TRBJ2-6	CASRELTSGANVLTF	TGTGCCAGCAGGGAGCTAACCTCTGGGGCCAACGTCCTGACTTTC
-	TRBV29-1	-	TRBJ1-5	CIPRGNQPQHF	TGCATCCCACGGGGGAATCAGCCCCAGCATTTT
-	TRBV6-1	-	TRBJ2-2	CASSEVRNTGELFF	TGTGCCAGCAGTGAGGTCAGAAACACCGGGGAGCTGTTTTTT
-	TRBV7-9	-	TRBJ2-7	CASSLAAGQINEQYF	TGTGCCAGCAGCTTAGCGGCGGGACAGATCAACGAGCAGTACTTC
once	TRBV7-9	-	TRBJ2-5	CASSAQLVRETQYF	TGTGCCAGCAGCGCGCAACTAGTTCGAGAGACCCAGTACTTC
-	TRBV6-5	TRBD2	TRBJ2-1	CASSSGTSGSYNEQFF	TGTGCCAGCAGTTCCGGGACTAGCGGGTCCTACAATGAGCAGTTCTTC
-	TRBV7-2	-	TRBJ2-7	CASSLGQAFYEQYF	TGTGCCAGCAGCTTAGGACAGGCTTTCTACGAGCAGTACTTC
-	TRBV2	TRBD2	TRBJ2-1	CASSEGGTSGRGDEQFF	TGTGCCAGCAGTGAAGGAGGGACTAGCGGGAGAGGCGATGAGCAGTTCTTC
-	TRBV4-1	-	TRBJ2-7	CASSHLGSGYEQYF	TGCGCCAGCAGCCACCTCGGGTCCGGCTACGAGCAGTACTTC
-	TRBV19	-	TRBJ1-5	CASSIRIAVPGERNQPQHF	TGTGCCAGTAGTATTAGGATCGCGGTCCCAGGCGAGAGGAATCAGCCCCAGCATTTT
-	TRBV9	-	TRBJ2-3	CASSVVASGTDTQYF	TGTGCCAGCAGCGTAGTGGCTAGCGGCACAGATACGCAGTATTTT
-	TRBV6-4	-	TRBJ2-3	CASSLGNGVTDTQYF	TGTGCCAGCAGCCTCGGAAATGGAGTGACAGATACGCAGTATTTT
-	TRBV5-1	-	TRBJ1-3	CASRRESSGNTIYF	TGCGCCAGCAGGCGGGAGAGCTCTGGAAACACCATATATTTT
-	TRBV19	TRBD2	TRBJ2-7	CASSATSGRRNEQYF	TGTGCCAGTAGTGCAACTAGCGGGAGGAGAAACGAGCAGTACTTC
few	TRBV7-2	-	TRBJ1-1	CASTLAGVNTEAFF	TGTGCCAGCACCTTGGCGGGGGTTAACACTGAAGCTTTCTTT
-	TRBV7-2	-	TRBJ2-3	CASSGYLVTDTQYF	TGTGCCAGCAGCGGGTATTTGGTCACAGATACGCAGTATTTT
-	TRBV6-1	TRBD1	TRBJ1-1	CASGTGGLNTEAFF	TGTGCCAGCGGGACAGGGGGATTGAACACTGAAGCTTTCTTT
-	TRBV4-3	TRBD1	TRBJ1-1	CASSQARDSEAFF	TGCGCCAGCAGCCAGGCCCGGGACAGTGAAGCTTTCTTT
-	TRBV25-1	-	TRBJ2-7	CASSGGRRGSLLCEQYF	TGTGCCAGCAGTGGTGGCCGACGGGGATCGCTACTATGCGAGCAGTACTTC
-	TRBV7-9	-	TRBJ1-4	CASTVIPNEKLFF	TGTGCCAGCACCGTGATACCAAATGAAAAACTGTTTTTT
-	TRBV7-9	-	TRBJ1-1	CASSLGTVNTEAFF	TGTGCCAGCAGCTTGGGGACGGTGAACACTGAAGCTTTCTTT
-	TRBV4-3	-	TRBJ2-7	CASSQDSPQGGLGEQYF	TGCGCCAGCAGCCAAGATTCGCCACAGGGAGGTCTGGGCGAGCAGTACTTC
-	TRBV6-1	-	TRBJ2-7	CASSEGPVNYEQYF	TGTGCCAGCAGTGAAGGACCTGTAAACTACGAGCAGTACTTC
-	TRBV7-9	-	TRBJ2-7	CASSFRDPPYEQYF	TGTGCCAGCAGCTTCCGGGACCCGCCCTACGAGCAGTACTTC
-	TRBV15	TRBD2	TRBJ2-2	CATSSSGRRGTGELFF	TGTGCCACCAGCAGTAGCGGGCGGCGAGGAACCGGGGAGCTGTTTTTT
-	TRBV7-2	-	TRBJ2-3	CASSFYSSTDTQYF	TGTGCCAGCAGCTTCTACAGCAGCACAGATACGCAGTATTTT
-	TRBV4-1	-	TRBJ1-1	CASSPNPVNTEAFF	TGCGCCAGCAGCCCTAACCCAGTGAACACTGAAGCTTTCTTT
-	TRBV5-5	-	TRBJ1-1	CASSRPAMNTEAFF	TGTGCCAGCAGCCGTCCGGCGATGAACACTGAAGCTTTCTTT
-	TRBV7-9	-	TRBJ1-1	CASTTGTAYTEAFF	TGTGCCAGCACAACCGGGACCGCATACACTGAAGCTTTCTTT
-	TRBV7-2	TRBD1	TRBJ2-6	CASSLGGTGDPGANVLTF	TGTGCCAGCAGCTTAGGAGGGACAGGGGACCCTGGGGCCAACGTCCTGACTTTC
-	TRBV6-1	-	TRBJ1-1	CAGGGRNTEAFF	TGTGCCGGGGGGGGGAGGAACACTGAAGCTTTCTTT
-	TRBV6-5	-	TRBJ1-6	CASSYSGRENSPLHF	TGTGCCAGCAGTTACTCTGGCAGGGAGAATTCACCCCTCCACTTT
-	TRBV23-1	-	TRBJ1-5	CASPPDRSNQPQHF	TGCGCCAGCCCCCCCGACAGGTCCAATCAGCCCCAGCATTTT
-	TRBV11-2	-	TRBJ2-3	CASSLSPAFTDTQYF	TGTGCCAGCAGCCTTAGTCCTGCCTTCACAGATACGCAGTATTTT
-	TRBV5-6	-	TRBJ2-2	CASSPGGNTGELFF	TGTGCCAGCAGCCCCGGGGGCAACACCGGGGAGCTGTTTTTT
-	TRBV15	-	TRBJ1-2	CATSRDLEGNGYTF	TGTGCCACCAGCAGAGATTTGGAAGGGAATGGCTACACCTTC
once	TRBV29-1	-	TRBJ2-1	CSVVSRFYNEQFF	TGCAGCGTTGTATCGCGGTTTTACAATGAGCAGTTCTTC
-	TRBV15	-	TRBJ1-1	CATARANTEAFF	TGTGCCACAGCCCGAGCAAACACTGAAGCTTTCTTT
once	TRBV5-5	-	TRBJ2-4	CASSPVGGLAKNIQYF	TGTGCCAGCAGCCCGGTGGGGGGCCTAGCCAAAAACATTCAGTACTTC
-	TRBV4-3	-	TRBJ1-2	CASSQGPREDYGYTF	TGCGCCAGCAGCCAAGGCCCCAGGGAAGACTATGGCTACACCTTC
-	TRBV4-1	TRBD2	TRBJ2-7	CASSQAGGLSSYEQYF	TGCGCCAGCAGCCAAGCGGGGGGTCTCAGCTCCTACGAGCAGTACTTC
-	TRBV4-1	TRBD2	TRBJ2-7	CASSQGLAGRKGNEQYF	TGCGCCAGCAGCCAAGGTCTAGCGGGAAGGAAGGGGAACGAGCAGTACTTC
few	TRBV18	TRBD1	TRBJ1-5	CASSPDRGQPQHF	TGTGCCAGCTCACCGGACAGGGGACAGCCCCAGCATTTT
-	TRBV18	-	TRBJ1-1	CASSLYWGGANTEAFF	TGTGCCAGCTCACTGTATTGGGGGGGGGCGAACACTGAAGCTTTCTTT
-	TRBV28	TRBD2	TRBJ2-7	CASSSNGGNIYEQYF	TGTGCCAGCAGTAGTAACGGGGGGAACATCTACGAGCAGTACTTC
-	TRBV4-1	-	TRBJ2-7	CASSQVVSGYEQYF	TGCGCCAGCAGCCAAGTGGTTAGCGGCTACGAGCAGTACTTC
-	TRBV7-8	TRBD1	TRBJ1-5	CASSLIGQGGYQPQHF	TGTGCCAGCAGCTTAATAGGGCAGGGGGGTTATCAGCCCCAGCATTTT
-	TRBV23-1	TRBD1	TRBJ1-2	CASSQSRDRPNYGYTF	TGCGCCAGCAGTCAATCGAGGGACAGGCCTAACTATGGCTACACCTTC
-	TRBV15	TRBD1	TRBJ1-1	CATSRQGATEAFF	TGTGCCACCAGCAGACAGGGGGCCACTGAAGCTTTCTTT
few	TRBV19	TRBD1	TRBJ1-5	CASSRPGTGGLSNQPQHF	TGTGCCAGTAGCCGTCCCGGGACAGGGGGCTTAAGCAATCAGCCCCAGCATTTT
-	TRBV19	TRBD2	TRBJ2-4	CASSNPLAGVEKNIQYF	TGTGCCAGTAGTAATCCCCTAGCGGGGGTAGAAAAAAACATTCAGTACTTC
-	TRBV19	TRBD1	TRBJ1-5	CASRTTGTRGNQPQHF	TGTGCCAGTAGAACTACCGGGACCAGGGGGAATCAGCCCCAGCATTTT
-	TRBV29-1	-	TRBJ1-4	CSVETQYRPEKLFF	TGCAGCGTTGAGACGCAGTACCGCCCTGAAAAACTGTTTTTT
few	TRBV29-1	-	TRBJ1-2	CSADGLNYGYTF	TGCAGCGCAGACGGCCTTAACTATGGCTACACCTTC
-	TRBV7-9	-	TRBJ1-1	CASSLQAFYTEAFF	TGTGCCAGCAGCTTACAGGCTTTTTACACTGAAGCTTTCTTT